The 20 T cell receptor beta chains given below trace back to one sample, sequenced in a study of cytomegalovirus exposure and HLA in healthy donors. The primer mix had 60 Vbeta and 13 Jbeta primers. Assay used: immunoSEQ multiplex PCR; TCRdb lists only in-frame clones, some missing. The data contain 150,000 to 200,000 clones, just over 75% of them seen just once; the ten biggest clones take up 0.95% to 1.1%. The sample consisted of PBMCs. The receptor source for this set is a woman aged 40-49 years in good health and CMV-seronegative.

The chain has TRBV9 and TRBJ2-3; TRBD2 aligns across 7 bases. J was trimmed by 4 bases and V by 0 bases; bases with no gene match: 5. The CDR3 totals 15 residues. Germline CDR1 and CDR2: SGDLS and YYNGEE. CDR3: CASSVDGGEADTQYF. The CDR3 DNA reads TGTGCCAGCAGCGTAGATGGGGGGGAGGCAGATACGCAGTATTTT.

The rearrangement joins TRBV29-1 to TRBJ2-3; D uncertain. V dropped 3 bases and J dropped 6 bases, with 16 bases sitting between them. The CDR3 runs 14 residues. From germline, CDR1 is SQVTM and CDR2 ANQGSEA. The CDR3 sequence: CSVDVRASADTQYF. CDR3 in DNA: TGCAGCGTTGACGTACGAGCAAGCGCGGATACGCAGTATTTT.

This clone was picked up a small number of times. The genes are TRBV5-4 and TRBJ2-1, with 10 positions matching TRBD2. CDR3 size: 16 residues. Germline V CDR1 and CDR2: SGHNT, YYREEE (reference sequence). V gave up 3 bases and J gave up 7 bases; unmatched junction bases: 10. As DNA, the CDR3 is TGTGCCAGCAGCTCTCCCCCCCTAGCGGGAGAGAATGAGCAGTTCTTC. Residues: CASSSPPLAGENEQFF.

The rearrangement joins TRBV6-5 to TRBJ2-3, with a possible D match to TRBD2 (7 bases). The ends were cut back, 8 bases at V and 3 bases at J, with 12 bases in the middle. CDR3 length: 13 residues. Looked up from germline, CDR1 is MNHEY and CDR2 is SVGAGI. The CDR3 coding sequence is TGTGCCAGCGGCGAGGGGGGGACAGATACGCAGTATTTT. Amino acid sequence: CASGEGGTDTQYF.

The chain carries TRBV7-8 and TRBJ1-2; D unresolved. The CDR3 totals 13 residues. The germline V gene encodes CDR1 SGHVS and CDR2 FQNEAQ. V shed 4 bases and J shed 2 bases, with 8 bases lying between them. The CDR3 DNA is TGTGCCAGCAGCTCAGCTCTCAACTATGGCTACACCTTC. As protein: CASSSALNYGYTF.

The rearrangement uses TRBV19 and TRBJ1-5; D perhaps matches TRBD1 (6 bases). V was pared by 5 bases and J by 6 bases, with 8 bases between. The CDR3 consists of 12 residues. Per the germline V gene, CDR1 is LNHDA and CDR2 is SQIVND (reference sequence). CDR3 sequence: CASSGGAQPQHF. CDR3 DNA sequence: TGTGCCAGTAGTGGGGGGGCTCAGCCCCAGCATTTT.

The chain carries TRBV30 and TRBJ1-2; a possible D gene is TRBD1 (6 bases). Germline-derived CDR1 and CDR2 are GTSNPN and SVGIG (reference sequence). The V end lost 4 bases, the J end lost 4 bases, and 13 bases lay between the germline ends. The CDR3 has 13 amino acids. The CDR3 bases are TGTGCCTGGATCTCAGGGGTCTCCTATGGCTACACCTTC. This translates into CAWISGVSYGYTF.

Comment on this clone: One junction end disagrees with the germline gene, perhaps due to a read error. This CDR3 reads CASSLGTAEQETQYF. The DNA of the CDR3 is TGTGCTAGCAGCTTAGGAACAGCGGAGCAAGAGACCCAGTACTTC. The chain employs TRBV7-7 and TRBJ2-5; D might be TRBD2 (5 bases). In germline, CDR1 is SSHAT, CDR2 FNYEAQ (reference sequence). This CDR3 spans 15 amino acids.

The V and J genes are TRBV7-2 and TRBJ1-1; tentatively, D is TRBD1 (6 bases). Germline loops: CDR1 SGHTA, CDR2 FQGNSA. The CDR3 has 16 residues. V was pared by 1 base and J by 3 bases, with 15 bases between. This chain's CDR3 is CASSLGRGRGYTEAFF. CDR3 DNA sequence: TGTGCCAGCAGCTTAGGGCGGGGGCGGGGTTACACTGAAGCTTTCTTT. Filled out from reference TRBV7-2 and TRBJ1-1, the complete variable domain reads GAGVSQSPSNKVTEKGKDVELRCDPISGHTALYWYRQSLGQGLEFLIYFQGNSAPDKSGLPSDRFSAERTGGSVSTLTIQRTQQEDSAVYLCASSLGRGRGYTEAFFGQGTRLTVV.

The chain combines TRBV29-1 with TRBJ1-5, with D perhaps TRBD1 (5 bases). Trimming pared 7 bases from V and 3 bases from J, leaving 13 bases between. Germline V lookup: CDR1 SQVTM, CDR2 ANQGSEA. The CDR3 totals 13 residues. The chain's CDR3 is CSAGGGANQPQHF. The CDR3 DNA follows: TGCAGCGCCGGTGGAGGGGCCAATCAGCCCCAGCATTTT.

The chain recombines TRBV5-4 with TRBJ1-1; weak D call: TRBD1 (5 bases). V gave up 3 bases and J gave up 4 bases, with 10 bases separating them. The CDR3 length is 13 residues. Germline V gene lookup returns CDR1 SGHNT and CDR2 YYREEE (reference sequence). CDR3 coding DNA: TGTGCCAGCAGCTCCCAGGGTTTCACTGAAGCTTTCTTT. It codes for CASSSQGFTEAFF.

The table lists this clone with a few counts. CDR3 coding DNA: TGTGCCTGCCGGGGGGCTAGTAACTATGGCTACACCTTC. Residues: CACRGASNYGYTF. J is TRBJ1-2 and V is TRBV30; D might be TRBD1 (6 bases). The CDR3 is made up of 13 amino acids. Germline V gene data show CDR1 as GTSNPN and CDR2 as SVGIG (reference sequence). The V end lost 6 bases, the J end lost 1 base, and 12 bases lay between the germline ends.

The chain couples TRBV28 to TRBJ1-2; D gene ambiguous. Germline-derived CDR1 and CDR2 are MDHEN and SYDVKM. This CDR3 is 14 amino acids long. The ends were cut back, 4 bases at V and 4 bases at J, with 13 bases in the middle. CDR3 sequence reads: CASSSRRGGYGYTF. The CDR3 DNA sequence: TGTGCCAGCAGTTCCCGCCGGGGTGGCTATGGCTACACCTTC.

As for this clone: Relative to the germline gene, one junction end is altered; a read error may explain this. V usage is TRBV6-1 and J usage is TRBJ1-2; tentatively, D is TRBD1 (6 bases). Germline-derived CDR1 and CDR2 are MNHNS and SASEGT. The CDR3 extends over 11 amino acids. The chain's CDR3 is CASSLETGLGF. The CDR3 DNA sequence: TGTGCCAGCAGTTTGGAGACAGGCCTGGGATTC.

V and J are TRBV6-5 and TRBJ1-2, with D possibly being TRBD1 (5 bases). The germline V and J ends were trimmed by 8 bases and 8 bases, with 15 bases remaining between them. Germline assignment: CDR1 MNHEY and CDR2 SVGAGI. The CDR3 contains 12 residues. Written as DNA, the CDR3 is TGTGCCAGCGCCTCTGGGGCCTCCGGCTACACCTTC. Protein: CASASGASGYTF.

CDR3 residues: CASSPKPPQETQYF. CDR3 bases: TGTGCCAGCAGCCCTAAGCCTCCTCAAGAGACCCAGTACTTC. The genes are TRBV11-1 and TRBJ2-5; D gene ambiguous. Germline V lookup: CDR1 SGHAT, CDR2 FQDESV (reference sequence). There are 14 residues in the CDR3. The V end was cut by 5 bases, the J end by 2 bases, with 12 bases between.

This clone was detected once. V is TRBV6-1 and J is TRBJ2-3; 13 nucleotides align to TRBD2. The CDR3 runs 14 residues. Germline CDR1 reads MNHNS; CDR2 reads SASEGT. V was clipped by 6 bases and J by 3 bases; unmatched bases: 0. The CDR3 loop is CASRTSGRTDTQYF. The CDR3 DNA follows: TGTGCCAGCAGGACTAGCGGGAGGACAGATACGCAGTATTTT.

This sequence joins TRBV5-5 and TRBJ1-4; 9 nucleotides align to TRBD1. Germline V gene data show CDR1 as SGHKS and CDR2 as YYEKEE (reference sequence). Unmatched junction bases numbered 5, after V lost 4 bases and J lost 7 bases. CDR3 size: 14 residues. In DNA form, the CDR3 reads TGTGCCAGCAGCCCGGACAGGGGAGGTGAAAAACTGTTTTTT. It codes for CASSPDRGGEKLFF.

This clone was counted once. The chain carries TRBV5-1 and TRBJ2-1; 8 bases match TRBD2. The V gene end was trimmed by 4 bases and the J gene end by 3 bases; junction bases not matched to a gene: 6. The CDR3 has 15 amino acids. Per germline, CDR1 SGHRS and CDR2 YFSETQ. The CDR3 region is CASSPAGTSYNEQFF. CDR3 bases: TGCGCCAGCAGCCCGGCCGGGACTAGCTACAATGAGCAGTTCTTC.

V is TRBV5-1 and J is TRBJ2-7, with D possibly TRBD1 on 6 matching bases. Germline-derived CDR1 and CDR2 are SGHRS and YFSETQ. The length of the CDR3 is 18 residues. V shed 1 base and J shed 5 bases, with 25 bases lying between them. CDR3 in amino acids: CASSLRGAGYRRGDEQYF. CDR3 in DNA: TGCGCCAGCAGCTTGCGTGGTGCCGGCTATCGCAGGGGTGACGAGCAGTACTTC. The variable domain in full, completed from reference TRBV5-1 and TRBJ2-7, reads KAGVTQTPRYLIKTRGQQVTLSCSPISGHRSVSWYQQTPGQGLQFLFEYFSETQRNKGNFPGRFSGRQFSNSRSEMNVSTLELGDSALYLCASSLRGAGYRRGDEQYFGPGTRLTVT.